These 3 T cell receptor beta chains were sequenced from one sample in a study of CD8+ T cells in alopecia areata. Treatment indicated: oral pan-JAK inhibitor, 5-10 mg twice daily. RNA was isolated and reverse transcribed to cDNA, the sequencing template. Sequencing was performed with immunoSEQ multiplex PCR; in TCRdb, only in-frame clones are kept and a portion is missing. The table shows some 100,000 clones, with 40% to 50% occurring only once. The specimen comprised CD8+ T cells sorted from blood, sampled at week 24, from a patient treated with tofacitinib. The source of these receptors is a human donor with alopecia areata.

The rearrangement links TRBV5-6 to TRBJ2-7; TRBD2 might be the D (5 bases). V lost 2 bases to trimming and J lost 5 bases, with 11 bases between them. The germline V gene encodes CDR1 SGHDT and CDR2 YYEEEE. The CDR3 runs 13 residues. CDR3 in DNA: TGTGCCAGCAGCTTTGGGAGAGGAGACGAGCAGTACTTC. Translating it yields CASSFGRGDEQYF.

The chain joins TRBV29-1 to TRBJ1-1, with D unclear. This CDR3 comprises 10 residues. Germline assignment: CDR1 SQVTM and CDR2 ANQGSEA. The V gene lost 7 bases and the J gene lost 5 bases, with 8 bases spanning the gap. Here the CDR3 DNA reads TGCAGCGCCGGAGGGACTGAAGCTTTCTTT. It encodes CSAGGTEAFF.

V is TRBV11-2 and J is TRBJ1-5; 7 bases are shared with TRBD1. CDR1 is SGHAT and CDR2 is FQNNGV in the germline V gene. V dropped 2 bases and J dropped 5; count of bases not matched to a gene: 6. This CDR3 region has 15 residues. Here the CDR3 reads CASSLTGQLDQPQHF. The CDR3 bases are TGTGCCAGCAGCTTAACGGGACAGCTCGATCAGCCCCAGCATTTT.